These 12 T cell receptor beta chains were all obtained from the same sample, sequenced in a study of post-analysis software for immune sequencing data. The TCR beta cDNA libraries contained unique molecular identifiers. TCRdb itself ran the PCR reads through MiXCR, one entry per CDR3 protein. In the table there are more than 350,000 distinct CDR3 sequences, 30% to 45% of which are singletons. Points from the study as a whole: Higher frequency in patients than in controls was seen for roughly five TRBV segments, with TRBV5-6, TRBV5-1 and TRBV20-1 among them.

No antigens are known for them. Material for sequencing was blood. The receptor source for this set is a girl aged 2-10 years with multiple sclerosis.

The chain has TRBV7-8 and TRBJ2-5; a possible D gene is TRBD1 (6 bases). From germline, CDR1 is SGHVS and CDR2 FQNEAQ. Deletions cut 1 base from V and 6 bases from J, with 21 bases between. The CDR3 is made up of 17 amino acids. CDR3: CASSLVILSGQGKTQYF. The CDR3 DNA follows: TGTGCCAGCAGCTTAGTAATCCTCTCGGGGCAGGGGAAGACCCAGTACTTC.

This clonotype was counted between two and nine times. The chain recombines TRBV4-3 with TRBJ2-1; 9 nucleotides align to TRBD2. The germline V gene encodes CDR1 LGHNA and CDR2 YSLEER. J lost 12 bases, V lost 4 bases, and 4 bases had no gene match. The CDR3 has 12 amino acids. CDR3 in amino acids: CASSLSGSRQFF. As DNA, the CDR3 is TGCGCCAGCAGCCTTAGCGGGAGTAGGCAGTTCTTC.

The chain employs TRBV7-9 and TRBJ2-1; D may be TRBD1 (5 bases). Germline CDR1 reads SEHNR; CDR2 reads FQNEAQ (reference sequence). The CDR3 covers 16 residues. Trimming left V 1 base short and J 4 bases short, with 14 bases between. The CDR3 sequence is CASSLGQRGPYNEQFF. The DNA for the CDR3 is TGTGCCAGCAGCTTAGGACAGCGAGGACCGTACAATGAGCAGTTCTTC.

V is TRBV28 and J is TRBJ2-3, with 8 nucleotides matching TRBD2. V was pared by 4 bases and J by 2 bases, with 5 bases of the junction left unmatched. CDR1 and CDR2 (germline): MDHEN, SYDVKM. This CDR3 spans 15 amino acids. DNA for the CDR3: TGTGCCAGCAGTTCCGGGGGGGGGCACACAGATACGCAGTATTTT. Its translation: CASSSGGGHTDTQYF.

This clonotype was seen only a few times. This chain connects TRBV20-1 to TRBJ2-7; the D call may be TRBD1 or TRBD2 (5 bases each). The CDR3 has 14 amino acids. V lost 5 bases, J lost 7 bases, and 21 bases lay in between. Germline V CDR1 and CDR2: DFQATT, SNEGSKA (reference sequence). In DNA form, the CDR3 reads TGCAGTGCTTTTTCTTGGGACGGTCCTATGGAGCAGTACTTC. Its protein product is CSAFSWDGPMEQYF.

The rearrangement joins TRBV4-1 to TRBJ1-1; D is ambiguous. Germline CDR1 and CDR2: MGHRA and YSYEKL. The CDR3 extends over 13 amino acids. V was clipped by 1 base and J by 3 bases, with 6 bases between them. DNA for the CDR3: TGCGCCAGCAGCCAAGGGTTACACACTGAAGCTTTCTTT. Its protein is CASSQGLHTEAFF.

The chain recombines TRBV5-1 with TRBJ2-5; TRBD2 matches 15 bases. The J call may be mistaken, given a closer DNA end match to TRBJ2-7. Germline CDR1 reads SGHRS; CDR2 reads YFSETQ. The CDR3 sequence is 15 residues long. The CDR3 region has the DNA TGCGCCAGCAGCTTCCGGACTAGCGGGGGGGTCGAGCAGTACTTC. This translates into CASSFRTSGGVEQYF.

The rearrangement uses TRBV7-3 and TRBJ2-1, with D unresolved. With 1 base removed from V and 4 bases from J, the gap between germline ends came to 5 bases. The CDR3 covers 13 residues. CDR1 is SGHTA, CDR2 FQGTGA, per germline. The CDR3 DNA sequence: TGTGCCAGCAGCTTAATGGGGTACAATGAGCAGTTCTTC. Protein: CASSLMGYNEQFF.

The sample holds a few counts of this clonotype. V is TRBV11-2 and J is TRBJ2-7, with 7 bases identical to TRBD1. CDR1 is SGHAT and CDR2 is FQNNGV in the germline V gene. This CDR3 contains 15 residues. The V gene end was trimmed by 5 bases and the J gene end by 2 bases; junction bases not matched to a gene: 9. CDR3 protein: CASSLTPTGPYEQYF. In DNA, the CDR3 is TGTGCCAGCAGCCTCACACCGACAGGGCCCTACGAGCAGTACTTC.

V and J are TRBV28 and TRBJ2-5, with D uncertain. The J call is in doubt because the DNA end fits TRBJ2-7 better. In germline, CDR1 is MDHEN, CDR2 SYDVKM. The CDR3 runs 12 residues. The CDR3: CASRGNVHEQYF. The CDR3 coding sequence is TGTGCCAGCAGAGGTAACGTCCACGAGCAGTACTTC.

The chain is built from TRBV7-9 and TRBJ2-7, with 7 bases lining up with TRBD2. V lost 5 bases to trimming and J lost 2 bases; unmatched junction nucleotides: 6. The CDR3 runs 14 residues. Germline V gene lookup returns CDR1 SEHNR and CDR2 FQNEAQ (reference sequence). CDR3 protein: CASSPGLLTYEQYF. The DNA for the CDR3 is TGTGCCAGCAGCCCGGGACTACTAACCTACGAGCAGTACTTC.

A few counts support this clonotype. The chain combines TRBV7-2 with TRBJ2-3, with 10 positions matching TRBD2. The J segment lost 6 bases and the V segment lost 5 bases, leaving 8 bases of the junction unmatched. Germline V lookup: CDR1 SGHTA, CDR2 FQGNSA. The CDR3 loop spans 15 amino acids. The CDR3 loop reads CASSLNLAGDDTQYF. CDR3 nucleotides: TGTGCCAGCAGCCTAAATCTAGCGGGAGACGATACGCAGTATTTT.